This TCR beta chain was sequenced during a study of cytomegalovirus exposure and HLA in healthy donors. PCR involved 60 Vbeta and 13 Jbeta primers. Sequencing used immunoSEQ multiplex PCR; TCRdb keeps in-frame clones, though not all of them. The sample gives more than 85,000 clones, more than 65% of which show up once; more than 0.95% is in the top ten. CDR1 LGHNA and CDR2 YNFKEQ come from the germline V gene. This CDR3 has 15 residues. This chain links TRBV4-2 with TRBJ2-5; 10 bases match TRBD2. The J call may be faulty, since TRBJ2-7 better matches the DNA end. The receptor's source is a woman aged 18-30 years in good health and CMV-seronegative. Sequencing input: PBMCs. CDR3 coding DNA: TGTGCCAGCAGCCATCGGACTAGCGGTTCCTACGAGCAGTACTTC. This codes for CASSHRTSGSYEQYF.